The 13 T cell receptor beta chains below come from one sample, sequenced in a study of T cells in Graves' hyperthyroidism and ophthalmopathy. Amplification targeted TCR beta CDR3 regions from RNA transcripts. The TCR CDR3 first-round RT-PCR relied on the HTBI primer set. TCRdb reanalysed the multiplex PCR reads using MiXCR and keeps one entry per CDR3 protein. The table includes nearly 600,000 distinct CDR3 sequences, more than 13% detected once. The sequencing sample was made of blood. The receptors stem from a woman in her late teens or twenties with Graves' ophthalmopathy.

The chain combines TRBV9 with TRBJ2-3; a weak D match, TRBD2 (5 bases). This CDR3 contains 15 residues. V was cut by 0 bases and J by 2 bases, with 10 bases left in between. CDR1 is SGDLS, CDR2 YYNGEE, per germline. CDR3 DNA sequence: TGTGCCAGCAGCGTAGTGGGAGTGGCCACAGATACGCAGTATTTT. Its translation is CASSVVGVATDTQYF.

This clonotype was seen at least ten times. The chain couples TRBV11-2 to TRBJ1-2, with 9 bases identical to TRBD1. The junction had 1 base not matched to a gene; V was cut back by 1 base and J by 7 bases. Germline loops: CDR1 SGHAT, CDR2 FQNNGV. This CDR3 is 13 amino acids long. The CDR3 loop reads CASSLAGQGGYTF. For the CDR3, the DNA is TGTGCCAGCAGCTTAGCGGGACAGGGTGGCTACACCTTC.

This clonotype has a count of ten or more. The chain has TRBV6-2 or TRBV6-3 and TRBJ2-5; 9 nucleotides agree with TRBD1. CDR1 and CDR2 from the germline V gene are MNHEY and SVGEGT. The CDR3 has 17 residues. V dropped 5 bases and J dropped 0; count of bases not matched to a gene: 10. The CDR3 protein is CASSPLPDRGHQETQYF. The CDR3 coding sequence is TGTGCCAGCAGTCCTCTCCCGGACAGGGGACACCAAGAGACCCAGTACTTC.

A few counts support this clonotype. The CDR3 DNA sequence: TGTGCCAGCGGACAGGGAAGGGATGAAGCTTTCTTT. This sequence encodes CASGQGRDEAFF. The chain links TRBV28 to TRBJ1-1; 8 positions agree with TRBD1. Per the germline V gene, CDR1 is MDHEN and CDR2 is SYDVKM. The CDR3 has 12 amino acids. V trimming: 8 bases; J trimming: 7 bases; junction bases outside the gene matches: 6.

This clonotype has at least ten counts. The J gene is TRBJ2-3, the V gene TRBV27; 12 bases are a match to TRBD2. V was clipped by 6 bases and J by 3 bases; unmatched bases: 4. The length of the CDR3 is 15 residues. Germline assignment: CDR1 MNHEY and CDR2 SMNVEV (reference sequence). The CDR3 here is CASSPTSGRTDTQYF. CDR3 nucleotide sequence: TGTGCCAGCAGCCCGACTAGCGGGAGAACAGATACGCAGTATTTT.

This clonotype was counted a few times. V usage is TRBV29-1 and J usage is TRBJ2-5; 8 nucleotides match TRBD1. Germline V CDR1 and CDR2: SQVTM, ANQGSEA. The CDR3 loop spans 12 amino acids. The V gene end was trimmed by 7 bases and the J gene end by 6 bases; junction bases not matched to a gene: 7. The CDR3 region is CSAWTGMKTQYF. The CDR3, as DNA: TGCAGCGCCTGGACAGGGATGAAGACCCAGTACTTC.

This clonotype appeared a few times. A much bigger clone sits one base away, suggesting this may be a read error. The rearrangement uses TRBV28 and TRBJ2-3; D unresolved. This CDR3 has 14 amino acids. Germline-derived CDR1 and CDR2 are MDHEN and SYDVKM. This chain's CDR3 is CASSYSRRSDAQYF. The CDR3 nucleotides read TGTGCCAGCAGTTACTCGAGGCGCTCAGATGCGCAGTATTTT.

This clonotype was recorded many times. The V gene is TRBV28, the J gene TRBJ2-7; TRBD1 might be the D (5 bases). CDR3 length: 14 amino acids. Trimming cost V 3 bases and J 5 bases, with 14 bases left between them. The germline gives CDR1 MDHEN, CDR2 SYDVKM. The CDR3 sequence is CASSFGARAHEQYF. CDR3 DNA sequence: TGTGCCAGCAGTTTTGGGGCGAGAGCCCACGAGCAGTACTTC.

This clonotype has ten or more counts. V gene TRBV28 combines with J gene TRBJ2-7; either TRBD1 or TRBD2 may supply D (5 bases each). Germline V CDR1 and CDR2: MDHEN, SYDVKM. This CDR3 is 14 amino acids long. Between the trimmed V and J ends, which lost 3 bases and 0 bases, there was a span of 9 bases. CDR3 region: CASSFRDGSYEQYF. CDR3 nucleotide sequence: TGTGCCAGCAGTTTCCGGGACGGCTCCTACGAGCAGTACTTC.

As for this clonotype: Given a much more abundant clone one base away, this may be a read error. This is likely a read error, given that the CDR3 carries no conserved phenylalanine or tryptophan at its end. The chain employs TRBV20-1 and TRBJ1-2; 7 bases line up with TRBD1. Germline assignment: CDR1 DFQATT and CDR2 SNEGSKA (reference sequence). V trimming: 5 bases; J trimming: 4 bases; junction bases outside the gene matches: 13. The CDR3 is made up of 15 amino acids. The CDR3 bases are TGCAGTGCTGCCGAGGCCTCAGGGGGAGTCTATGGCTACACCTCC. This translates into CSAAEASGGVYGYTS.

This clonotype was seen repeatedly, ten times or more. The chain links TRBV30 to TRBJ1-5, with no clear D. Between the trimmed V and J ends, which lost 4 bases and 4 bases, there was a span of 8 bases. Looked up from germline, CDR1 is GTSNPN and CDR2 is SVGIG (reference sequence). The CDR3 loop spans 12 amino acids. The DNA of the CDR3 is TGTGCCTGGAACCGGGAAAATCAGCCCCAGCATTTT. Its protein product is CAWNRENQPQHF.

In its sample, this clonotype was seen many times. V is TRBV20-1 and J is TRBJ2-7, with D perhaps TRBD2 (6 bases). There are 13 residues in the CDR3. Germline-derived CDR1 and CDR2 are DFQATT and SNEGSKA (reference sequence). Trimming removed 5 bases at V and 7 bases at J, with 18 bases between. CDR3 coding DNA: TGCAGTGCTCGCGACGGAGGGATGGGGGAGCAGTACTTC. Translated, it gives CSARDGGMGEQYF.

This clonotype was counted at least ten times. The chain couples TRBV6-5 to TRBJ2-3; 10 positions match TRBD2. There are 20 residues in the CDR3. With 0 bases clipped from V and 2 bases from J, the junction kept 14 bases outside the gene matches. Germline V CDR1 and CDR2: MNHEY, SVGAGI. The CDR3 sequence: CASSYSRIAGGVRHTDTQYF. CDR3 in DNA: TGTGCCAGCAGTTACTCGAGGATAGCGGGAGGTGTCCGGCACACAGATACGCAGTATTTT.